The sequence of this T cell receptor (beta chain) was determined in a study of blood T cells in healthy people across ages. Those donating, healthy Caucasian individuals from Russia, were aged roughly 6 to 90. The V and J ends lost 2 bases and 6 bases, in that order; junction bases with no gene match: 11. Germline CDR1 is SGHTA and CDR2 is FQGNSA. CDR3 length: 17 amino acids. The study's findings and limits: Roughly linear age-related decline in beta diversity appeared, significant by age about 37. Using unsorted PBMCs precluded a conclusive naive versus antigen-experienced comparison. TCR beta diversity correlated strongly with naive T cell percentage.

This clonotype was observed at least ten times. Its antigen is not identified. Primers used in a second PCR of roughly 6 to 12 cycles were a sample-barcoded 5' primer and a J-beta primer mix. MiXCR was run by TCRdb on the 5' RACE reads, yielding one entry per CDR3 protein. The data show 630,000 or so distinct CDR3 sequences, under 30% seen once. The genes are TRBV7-2 and TRBJ1-1; 11 nucleotides agree with TRBD1. Material: blood. The receptor was derived from a woman older than 75 in good health. CDR3 nucleotides: TGTGCCAGCAGCTTAATTGGGACAGGGGGGAATGTGGCTGAAGCTTTCTTT. Encoded protein: CASSLIGTGGNVAEAFF.